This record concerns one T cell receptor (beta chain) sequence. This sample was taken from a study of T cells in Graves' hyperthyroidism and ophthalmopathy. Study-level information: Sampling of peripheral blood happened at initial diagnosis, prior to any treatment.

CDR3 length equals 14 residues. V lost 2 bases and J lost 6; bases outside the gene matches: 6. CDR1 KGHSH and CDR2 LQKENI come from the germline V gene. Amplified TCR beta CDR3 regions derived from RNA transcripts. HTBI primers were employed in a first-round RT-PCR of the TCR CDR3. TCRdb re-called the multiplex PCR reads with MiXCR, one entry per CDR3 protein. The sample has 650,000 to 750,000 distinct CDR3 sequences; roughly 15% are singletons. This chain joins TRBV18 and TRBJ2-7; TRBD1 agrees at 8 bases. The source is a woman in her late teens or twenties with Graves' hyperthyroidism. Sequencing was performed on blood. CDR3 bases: TGTGCCAGCTCACCAGGGACAGGACCGGGCGAGCAGTACTTC. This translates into CASSPGTGPGEQYF. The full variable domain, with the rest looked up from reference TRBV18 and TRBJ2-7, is NAGVMQNPRHLVRRRGQEARLRCSPMKGHSHVYWYRQLPEEGLKFMVYLQKENIIDESGMPKERFSAEFPKEGPSILRIQQVVRGDSAAYFCASSPGTGPGEQYFGPGTRLTVT.